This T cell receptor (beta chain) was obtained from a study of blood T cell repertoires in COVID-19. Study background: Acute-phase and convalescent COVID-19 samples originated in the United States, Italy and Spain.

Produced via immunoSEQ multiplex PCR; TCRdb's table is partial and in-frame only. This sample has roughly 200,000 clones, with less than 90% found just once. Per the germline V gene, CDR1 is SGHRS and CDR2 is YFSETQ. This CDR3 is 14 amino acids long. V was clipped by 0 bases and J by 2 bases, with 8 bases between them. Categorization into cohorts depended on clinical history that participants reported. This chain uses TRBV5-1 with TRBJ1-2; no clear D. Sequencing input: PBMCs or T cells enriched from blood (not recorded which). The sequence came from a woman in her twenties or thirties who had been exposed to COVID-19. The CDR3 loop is CASSLGQPNYGYTF. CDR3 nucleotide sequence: TGCGCCAGCAGCTTGGGACAACCGAACTATGGCTACACCTTC.